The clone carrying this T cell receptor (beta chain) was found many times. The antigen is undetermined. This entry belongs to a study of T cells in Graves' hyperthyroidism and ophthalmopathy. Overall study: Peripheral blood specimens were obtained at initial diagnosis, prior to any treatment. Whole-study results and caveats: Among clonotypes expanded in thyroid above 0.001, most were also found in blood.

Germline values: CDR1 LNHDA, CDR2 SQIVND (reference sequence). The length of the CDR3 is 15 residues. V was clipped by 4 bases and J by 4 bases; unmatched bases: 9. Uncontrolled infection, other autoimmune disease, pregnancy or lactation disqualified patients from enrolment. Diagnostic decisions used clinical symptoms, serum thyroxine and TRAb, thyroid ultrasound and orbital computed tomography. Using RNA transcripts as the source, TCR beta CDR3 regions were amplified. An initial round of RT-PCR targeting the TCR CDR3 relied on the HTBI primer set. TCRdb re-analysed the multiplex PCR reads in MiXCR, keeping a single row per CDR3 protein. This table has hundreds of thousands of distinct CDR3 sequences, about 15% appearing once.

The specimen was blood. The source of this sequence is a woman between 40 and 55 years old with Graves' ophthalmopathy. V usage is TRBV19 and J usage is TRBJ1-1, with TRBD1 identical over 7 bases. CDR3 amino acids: CASSKRSRGSTEAFF. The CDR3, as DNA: TGTGCCAGTAGTAAGCGATCCAGGGGGAGCACTGAAGCTTTCTTT.